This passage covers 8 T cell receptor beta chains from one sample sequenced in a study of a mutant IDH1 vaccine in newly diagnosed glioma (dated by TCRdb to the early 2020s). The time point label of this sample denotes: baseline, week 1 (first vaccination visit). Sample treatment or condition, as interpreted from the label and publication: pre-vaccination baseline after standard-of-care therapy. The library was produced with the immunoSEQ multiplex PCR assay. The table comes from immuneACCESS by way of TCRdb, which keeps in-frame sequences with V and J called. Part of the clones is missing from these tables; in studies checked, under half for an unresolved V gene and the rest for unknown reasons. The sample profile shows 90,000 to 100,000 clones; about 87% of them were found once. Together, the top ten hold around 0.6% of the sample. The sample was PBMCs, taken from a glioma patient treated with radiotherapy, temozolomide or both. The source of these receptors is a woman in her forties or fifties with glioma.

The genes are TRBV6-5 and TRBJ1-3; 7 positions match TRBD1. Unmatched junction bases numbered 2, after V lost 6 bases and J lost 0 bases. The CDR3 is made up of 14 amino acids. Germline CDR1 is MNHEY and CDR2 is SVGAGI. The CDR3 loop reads CASRDRASGNTIYF. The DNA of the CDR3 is TGTGCCAGCAGAGACAGGGCCTCTGGAAACACCATATATTTT.

The CDR3 DNA reads as TGCGCCAGCAGCCAAGTTGTTCAGGGAGCCTACGAGCAGTACTTC. Encoded protein: CASSQVVQGAYEQYF. The chain has TRBV4-1 and TRBJ2-5; D tentatively fits TRBD1 or TRBD2 (5 bases each). The J call may be incorrect, as the DNA end agrees better with TRBJ2-7. The CDR3 has 15 residues. The V gene's germline CDR1 is MGHRA and CDR2 YSYEKL.

CDR3 region: CASSYGLASDEQFF. CDR3 nucleotides: TGTGCCAGCAGCTACGGACTAGCTTCGGATGAGCAGTTCTTC. This chain joins TRBV11-2 and TRBJ2-1; 8 bases are a match to TRBD2. This CDR3 comprises 14 residues. After removal of 4 bases from V and 8 bases from J, the junction contained 7 bases not matched to a gene. The germline gives CDR1 SGHAT, CDR2 FQNNGV.

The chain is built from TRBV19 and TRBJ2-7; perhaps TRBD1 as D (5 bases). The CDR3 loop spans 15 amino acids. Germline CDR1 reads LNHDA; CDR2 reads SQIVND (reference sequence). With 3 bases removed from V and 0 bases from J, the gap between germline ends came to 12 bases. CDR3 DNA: TGTGCCAGTAGTATGAGAACAGGATACTCCTACGAGCAGTACTTC. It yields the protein CASSMRTGYSYEQYF. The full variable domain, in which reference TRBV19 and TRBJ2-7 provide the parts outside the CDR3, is DGGITQSPKYLFRKEGQNVTLSCEQNLNHDAMYWYRQDPGQGLRLIYYSQIVNDFQKGDIAEGYSVSREKKESFPLTVTSAQKNPTAFYLCASSMRTGYSYEQYFGPGTRLTVT.

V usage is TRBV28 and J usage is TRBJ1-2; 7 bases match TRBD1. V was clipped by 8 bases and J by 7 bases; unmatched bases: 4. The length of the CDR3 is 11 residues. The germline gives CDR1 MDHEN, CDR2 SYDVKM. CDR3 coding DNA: TGTGCCAGCGCTACAGGGGTTGGCTACACCTTC. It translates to CASATGVGYTF.

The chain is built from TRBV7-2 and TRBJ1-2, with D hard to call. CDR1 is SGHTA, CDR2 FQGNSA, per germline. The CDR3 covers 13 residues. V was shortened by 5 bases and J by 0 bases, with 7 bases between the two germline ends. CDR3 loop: CASSPGANYGYTF. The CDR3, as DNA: TGTGCCAGCAGCCCGGGAGCTAACTATGGCTACACCTTC. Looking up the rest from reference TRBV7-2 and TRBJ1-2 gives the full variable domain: GAGVSQSPSNKVTEKGKDVELRCDPISGHTALYWYRQSLGQGLEFLIYFQGNSAPDKSGLPSDRFSAERTGGSVSTLTIQRTQQEDSAVYLCASSPGANYGYTFGSGTRLTVV.

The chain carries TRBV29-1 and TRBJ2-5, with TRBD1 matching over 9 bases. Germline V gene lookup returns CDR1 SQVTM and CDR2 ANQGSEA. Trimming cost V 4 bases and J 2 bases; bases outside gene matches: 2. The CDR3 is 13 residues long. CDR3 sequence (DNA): TGCAGCGTTGGACAGGGGGGGCAAGAGACCCAGTACTTC. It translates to CSVGQGGQETQYF. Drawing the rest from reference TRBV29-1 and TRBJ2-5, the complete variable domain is SAVISQKPSRDICQRGTSLTIQCQVDSQVTMMFWYRQQPGQSLTLIATANQGSEATYESGFVIDKFPISRPNLTFSTLTVSNMSPEDSSIYLCSVGQGGQETQYFGPGTRLLVL.

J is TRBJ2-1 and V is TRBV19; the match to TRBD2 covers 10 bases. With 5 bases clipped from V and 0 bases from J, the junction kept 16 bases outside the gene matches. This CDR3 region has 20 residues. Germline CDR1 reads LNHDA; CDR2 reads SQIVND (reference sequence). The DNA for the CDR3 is TGTGCCAGTAGTTGGGGCAGGGATTATAGCGGGGGGAGCTCCTACAATGAGCAGTTCTTC. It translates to CASSWGRDYSGGSSYNEQFF.